This T cell receptor (beta chain) was sequenced for a study of T cell responses to AZD1222 COVID-19 vaccine (dated by TCRdb to 2020 to 2023). In the study overall: AZD1222 recipients given second doses at about 4 weeks or at about 12 weeks were pooled, since spike-specific TCR depth and breadth were not found to differ between the two schedules. A total of 230 to 250 trial participants underwent TCR sequencing, of whom around 200 received two doses of AZD1222 and some 25 received two doses of the MenACWY control vaccine. Enrollment into the trials was organized by age into subgroups of 18-55, 56-69 and 70-plus years, and those subgroups contained about 160, 30 and 59 TCR-sequenced participants, respectively. Broader findings and caveats from the paper: Epitopes outside the regions mutated in the B.1.351 and B.1.1.7 variants were reportedly recognized by nearly half of the unique spike-specific TCRs. Because no day 14 peak-response samples were available, the repertoires could be characterized only after the peak T cell response. CD4 TCRs associated with the vaccine covered the entire spike protein, and the dominant responses were in regions 160-218 and 743-854. In the small 56-69-year group, the increase in depth fell short of significance, most likely because of low power. Participants were mostly white British, with more females than males. The authors suggested clonal diversity may have been underestimated. After two AZD1222 doses, both the breadth and the depth of spike-specific TCRs were significantly higher than at day 0 and than in MenACWY recipients. Conclusions about previously exposed vaccinees were limited because only six or seven AZD1222 recipients were SARS-CoV-2 seropositive at baseline.

The sample's time point label is to be understood as: baseline before first vaccination. Vaccinee samples were obtained from the UK trials COV001 and COV002, which included a single-blind randomized controlled phase 2/3 trial of AZD1222 (ChAdOx1 nCoV-19) in healthy adults. For TCRbeta chain sequencing, PBMC samples from trial participants were taken at day 0 and at day 28 after the second dose. A note on this clone: It has no known antigen specificity. The record has no base qualities; no much larger clone is one base away.

The CDR3 regions of human TCRbeta chains were analyzed by immunosequencing. The published analysis was carried out like this. TCRs in the repertoires were matched against a reference library of SARS-CoV-2-specific TCRs that had been generated with the MIRA antigen-specificity platform. Breadth was defined as the fraction of unique TCRs that were SARS-CoV-2-associated. Depth was defined as the fraction of total T cells that were SARS-CoV-2-associated. Using the MIRA data, every spike-specific TCR was mapped to the spike region that the TCR reacted to and assigned to either a CD4 or a CD8 class. Log10-transformed breadth and depth values were compared by one-way ANOVA with Sidak's multiple comparisons tests. The table was pulled from immuneACCESS by TCRdb, which kept in-frame rearrangements only. Such tables lose some clones; where checked, under half of the loss comes from unresolved V genes, and the rest has no known cause. V, J and clone size derive from that table, while D and trimming were established from the DNA sequence. This sample comprises about 180,000 clones, around 90% of them detected only once. Together, the top ten hold 1.5% to 2% of the sample.

For CDR1 and CDR2, the germline V gene lists ENHRY and SYGVKD. V is pared back by 4 bases and J by 4 bases, with 16 bases lying between the germline termini. The CDR3 measures 15 amino acids from cysteine to phenylalanine. The retained sequence is limited to the CDR3, 45 bases, with the frame set at the first base. The source was peripheral blood, collected on day 0 of AZD1222 vaccination. This receptor was identified in an adult in good health. Recombination linked TRBV10-3 to TRBJ1-2; TRBD1 might be the D gene, on 5 matching bases. The CDR3 region reads CAISAAQGGGYGYTF. The DNA reads TGTGCCATCAGTGCCGCGCAGGGTGGGGGCTATGGCTACACCTTC.